The 3 T cell receptor beta chains listed next were all sequenced from one sample in a study of neoadjuvant anti-PD-1 for oral cavity cancer. The method was immunoSEQ multiplex PCR; TCRdb's version includes in-frame clones alone and lacks a portion of them. The profile covers over 11,000 clones, with 60% to 75% appearing a single time and about 2.2% taken by the ten largest. The time point denotes: after neoadjuvant nivolumab, at surgical resection. The sequencing used PBMCs, collected after nivolumab (anti-PD-1) treatment. These receptor sequences come from a person aged 35 to 85 with oral cavity squamous cell carcinoma.

This chain joins TRBV5-6 and TRBJ2-7; D is unresolved. CDR3 length: 14 amino acids. Germline V CDR1 and CDR2: SGHDT, YYEEEE. V lost 0 bases and J lost 0, with 7 bases in between. The CDR3 DNA reads as TGTGCCAGCAGCTTGGCTGGAAGCTCCTACGAGCAGTACTTC. It encodes CASSLAGSSYEQYF.

The J gene is TRBJ1-1, the V gene TRBV30; D is uncertain. V was trimmed by 8 bases and J by 1 base, leaving 8 bases between them. The length of the CDR3 is 11 residues. Germline lookup yields CDR1 GTSNPN and CDR2 SVGIG (reference sequence). CDR3 nucleotide sequence: TGTGCCCGTACAGAGAACACTGAAGCTTTCTTT. Protein: CARTENTEAFF.

The CDR3 protein is CASSYGPMNTEAFF. CDR3 sequence (DNA): TGTGCCAGCAGTTATGGACCCATGAACACTGAAGCTTTCTTT. This chain links TRBV6-5 with TRBJ1-1; D not resolved. V dropped 3 bases and J dropped 0 bases, with 8 bases sitting between them. Germline CDR1 is MNHEY and CDR2 is SVGAGI. This CDR3 has 14 amino acids.